Listed below are T cell receptor beta chains from one sample, sequenced in a study of shared clonotypes between healthy human individuals. Generated by immunoSEQ multiplex PCR, the TCRdb table keeps only in-frame clones and is missing some. The profile shows roughly 2 million clones, approximately 94% of them singletons. Sequencing input: naive CD8+ T cells sorted from blood. Every receptor here comes from a man between 18 and 29 years old in good health. CDR3s include the opening cysteine and the closing phenylalanine or tryptophan. The D gene is left open where the match is weak.

>TRBJ1-2|TRBV9|-
TGTGCCAGCAGCTTACGACAGGAGGGGGGCTATGGCTACACCTTC
CASSLRQEGGYGYTF
>TRBJ2-7|TRBV10-1|-
TGCGCCAGCAACGACAACGGTTACGAGCAGTACTTC
CASNDNGYEQYF
>TRBJ2-7|TRBV4-3|-
TGCGCCAGCAGCCAAGGACTTATGGCTAGCGCATGGGAGCAGTACTTC
CASSQGLMASAWEQYF
>TRBJ2-7|TRBV19|-
TGTGCCAGTAGCCCAGCCCTGACTCCCTCCTACGAGCAGTACTTC
CASSPALTPSYEQYF
>TRBJ1-1|TRBV10-1|-
TGCGCCAGCAGTGAGTCGCAAGCGGCGGACACTGAAGCTTTCTTT
CASSESQAADTEAFF
>TRBJ1-2|TRBV6-6|-
TGTGCCAGCAGTGTGTGGGGGGGGCTGGGCTATGGCTACACCTTC
CASSVWGGLGYGYTF
>TRBJ2-1|TRBV28|-
TGTGCCAGCAGTAAGGTGTCGGCAGACAATGAGCAGTTCTTC
CASSKVSADNEQFF
>TRBJ2-1|TRBV5-1|-
TGCGCCAGCAGCTTGTTTGGGGTGCCGCATGAGCAGTTCTTC
CASSLFGVPHEQFF
>TRBJ2-2|TRBV28|-
TGTGCCAGCAGTTTCTCCAGGGTTACCGGGGAGCTGTTTTTT
CASSFSRVTGELFF
>TRBJ2-1|TRBV27|TRBD1
TGTGCCAGCAGCAATAGACAGGGTTCTAATGAGCAGTTCTTC
CASSNRQGSNEQFF
>TRBJ1-1|TRBV5-1|-
TGCGCCAGCAGCTTTCCATTTATTGGGGGGGCGAACACTGAAGCTTTCTTT
CASSFPFIGGANTEAFF
>TRBJ2-7|TRBV6-6|-
TGTGCCAGCAGTTACAGGGGAATGGGGGTCGAGCAGTACTTC
CASSYRGMGVEQYF